This entry lists 14 T cell receptor beta chains sequenced from one sample in a study of identical twins. TCRdb reprocessed the 5' RACE reads with MiXCR, giving one entry per CDR3 protein. The repertoire holds some 1,600,000 distinct CDR3 sequences, with under 35% as singletons. The sequenced material came from cord blood. The receptors shown here come from a newborn girl in good health.

The V call is TRBV14, the J call TRBJ2-1; TRBD1 matches at 9 bases. From germline, CDR1 is SGHDN and CDR2 FVKESK. The CDR3 contains 13 residues. Trimming removed 7 bases from V and 8 bases from J; junction bases left unmatched: 6. The CDR3 here is CASNRGLRDEQFF. CDR3 coding DNA: TGTGCCAGCAACAGGGGGCTAAGAGATGAGCAGTTCTTC. Complete variable domain (other parts from reference TRBV14 and TRBJ2-1): EAGVTQFPSHSVIEKGQTVTLRCDPISGHDNLYWYRRVMGKEIKFLLHFVKESKQDESGMPNNRFLAERTGGTYSTLKVQPAELEDSGVYFCASNRGLRDEQFFGPGTRLTVL.

The V and J genes are TRBV12-3 or TRBV12-4 and TRBJ2-7; D is unclear. V shed 6 bases and J shed 1 base, with 13 bases lying between them. The CDR3 consists of 14 residues. This CDR3 reads CASSPLGPSYEQYF. DNA of the CDR3: TGTGCCAGCAGCCCCCTCGGTCCTTCCTACGAGCAGTACTTC.

This clonotype was seen just once. This chain joins TRBV6-2 or TRBV6-3 and TRBJ1-1; D possibly corresponds to TRBD1 (6 bases). Germline assignment: CDR1 MNHEY and CDR2 SVGEGT. The ends were cut back, 3 bases at V and 6 bases at J, with 14 bases in the middle. This CDR3 region has 14 residues. The CDR3 loop reads CASSYSEGGSEAFF. The CDR3, as DNA: TGTGCCAGCAGTTATTCCGAAGGGGGGTCTGAAGCTTTCTTT.

The V and J genes are TRBV20-1 and TRBJ2-4; D unclear. CDR1 and CDR2 (germline): DFQATT, SNEGSKA (reference sequence). Trimming took off 0 bases at V and 3 bases at J, with 18 bases between the two ends. CDR3 size: 17 residues. The CDR3 bases are TGCAGTGCTAGAGACGTCGGAGCCCGGGTAGGCAAAAACATTCAGTACTTC. Its protein is CSARDVGARVGKNIQYF.

This clonotype occurred many times. The rearrangement uses TRBV12-3 or TRBV12-4 and TRBJ2-5; 11 positions match TRBD2. The CDR3 is 16 residues long. The ends lost 5 bases at V and 0 bases at J; junction bases unmatched: 5. CDR3 sequence: CASSPRLAGHQETQYF. The CDR3 region has the DNA TGTGCCAGCAGTCCTCGACTAGCGGGGCACCAAGAGACCCAGTACTTC.

The chain employs TRBV2 and TRBJ1-5; D not certain. V gave up 3 bases and J gave up 2 bases, with 8 bases separating them. The CDR3 runs 14 residues. In germline, CDR1 is SNHLY, CDR2 FYNNEI. CDR3 region: CASSDIGRNQPQHF. The CDR3 nucleotides are TGTGCCAGCAGTGATATAGGCCGCAATCAGCCCCAGCATTTT.

The sample holds a few counts of this clonotype. This rearrangement joins TRBV2 to TRBJ2-4; tentative D call: TRBD2 (5 bases). The CDR3 consists of 14 residues. CDR1 is SNHLY and CDR2 is FYNNEI in the germline V gene. V dropped 6 bases and J dropped 13 bases, with 22 bases sitting between them. This chain's CDR3 is CASRPDYTPSEQYF. Written as DNA, the CDR3 is TGTGCCAGCAGACCCGACTACACCCCATCAGAGCAGTACTTC.

Details on this clonotype: One junction end does not reproduce the germline sequence, and a read error may be involved. This rearrangement joins TRBV28 to TRBJ2-4; 7 nucleotides line up with TRBD2. Judging by the DNA end, TRBJ2-7 fits better; the J call may be wrong. This CDR3 spans 16 amino acids. CDR1 and CDR2 from the germline V gene are MDHEN and SYDVKM. The CDR3 sequence is CASSVWGLPVRNEQYF. The CDR3 nucleotides are TGTGCCAGCAGTGTATGGGGACTACCGGTCCGGAACGAGCAGTACTTC.

The J gene is TRBJ1-5, the V gene TRBV27; 7 nucleotides match TRBD1. The CDR3 consists of 13 residues. The trim removed 3 bases at V and 10 bases at J, leaving 6 bases unmatched. Per the germline V gene, CDR1 is MNHEY and CDR2 is SMNVEV (reference sequence). CDR3: CASSFRDSLPQHF. Written as DNA, the CDR3 is TGTGCCAGCAGTTTTAGGGACAGTTTACCCCAGCATTTT.

The chain links TRBV5-1 to TRBJ2-3, with D possibly TRBD1 on 6 matching bases. The germline V gene has CDR1 SGHRS and CDR2 YFSETQ. V gave up 0 bases and J gave up 6 bases, with 11 bases separating them. The CDR3 runs to 14 residues. DNA for the CDR3: TGCGCCAGCAGCTTGGCGTTACAGGGCGATACGCAGTATTTT. This encodes CASSLALQGDTQYF.

The V call is TRBV20-1, the J call TRBJ2-1; D is perhaps TRBD1 (6 bases). The ends were cut back, 1 base at V and 0 bases at J, with 16 bases in the middle. The CDR3 has 17 residues. The germline V gene has CDR1 DFQATT and CDR2 SNEGSKA (reference sequence). CDR3 coding DNA: TGCAGTGCTAGAGTCCGATCTGGGGGCTACTCCTACAATGAGCAGTTCTTC. The encoded protein is CSARVRSGGYSYNEQFF.

The rearrangement uses TRBV4-1 and TRBJ1-4; a weak D match, TRBD1 (5 bases). The V end lost 2 bases, the J end lost 7 bases, and 14 bases lay between the germline ends. CDR1 is MGHRA and CDR2 is YSYEKL in the germline V gene. The CDR3 runs to 15 residues. CDR3 in DNA: TGCGCCAGCAGCCAAAGAGGGGTGACGGGTGAAAAACTGTTTTTT. Translating it yields CASSQRGVTGEKLFF.

This rearrangement joins TRBV5-1 to TRBJ2-1, with 8 bases lining up with TRBD2. Germline loops: CDR1 SGHRS, CDR2 YFSETQ. The V gene end was trimmed by 5 bases and the J gene end by 2 bases; junction bases not matched to a gene: 6. The CDR3 is 15 residues long. The CDR3 region is CASRTSGGTYNEQFF. In nucleotides, the CDR3 is TGCGCCAGCAGAACGAGCGGGGGTACCTACAATGAGCAGTTCTTC. Full variable domain (outside the CDR3, taken from reference TRBV5-1 and TRBJ2-1): KAGVTQTPRYLIKTRGQQVTLSCSPISGHRSVSWYQQTPGQGLQFLFEYFSETQRNKGNFPGRFSGRQFSNSRSEMNVSTLELGDSALYLCASRTSGGTYNEQFFGPGTRLTVL.

V is TRBV6-6 and J is TRBJ1-5; D uncertain. V dropped 2 bases and J dropped 1 base, with 6 bases sitting between them. The CDR3 has 14 amino acids. Germline loops: CDR1 MNHNY, CDR2 SVGAGI (reference sequence). The CDR3 nucleotides read TGTGCCAGCAGTTACACGGCCAGCAATCAGCCCCAGCATTTT. This encodes CASSYTASNQPQHF.